This is a list of T cell receptor beta chains from one sample in a study of identical twins. MiXCR, applied by TCRdb to the 5' RACE reads, yields one record per CDR3 protein. The sample has fewer than 650,000 distinct CDR3 sequences, about 7% seen once; the top ten hold roughly 1.6%. These data were also reused for a study on yellow fever vaccine responses in identical twins.

Sequencing input: PBMCs. Receptors originate from a woman younger than 35 in good health. Each CDR3 is given without its conserved first and last residue.

V,CDR3
TRBV5-1,ASSPEPGLGMEQY
TRBV7-8,ASSRTRRVGNTGELF
TRBV15,ATSSDRAPYNEQF
TRBV2,ASSPLSDSYEQY
TRBV5-1,ASSIAGTGYETQY
TRBV6-4,ASSDSSGGDYNEQF
TRBV6-1,ASRGTSGRAWETQY
TRBV7-2,ASRKGTSGTDTQY
TRBV12-3/TRBV12-4,ASSLSTSFTQY
TRBV11-2,ASSFALGGPSYNEQF
TRBV20-1,SARGVGSSYNEQF
TRBV20-1,SALYRGNQPQH
TRBV12-3/TRBV12-4,ASTFQWGDSGNTIY
TRBV18,ASSLTRSYEQY